Following are 28 T cell receptor beta chains from one sample sequenced in a study of tumor-infiltrating lymphocytes in primary liver carcinoma. Making TCR beta cDNA involved approximately 480 ng total RNA and a constant-region primer. Amplification in three nested multiplex PCR rounds with slightly modified ARM-PCR gave rise to TCR beta libraries. In the first two PCR rounds, TRBV1-TRBV30 forward primers were paired with a C-beta reverse primer, and each round lasted nine to ten cycles. From the multiplex PCR reads, TCRdb called clonotypes with MiXCR, one entry per CDR3 protein. This table has 150,000 to 200,000 distinct CDR3 sequences, less than 75% appearing once. It was unsorted whole blood that yielded blood RNA, and germline DNA was also extracted. Sequencing input: peripheral blood. These receptors all stem from a woman aged 60 to 75 with primary liver carcinoma and hepatitis B virus infection.

This chain joins TRBV11-2 and TRBJ2-7, with a possible D match to TRBD1 (5 bases). The CDR3 has 13 residues. The germline V gene has CDR1 SGHAT and CDR2 FQNNGV. The V gene lost 8 bases and the J gene lost 2 bases, with 13 bases spanning the gap. DNA for the CDR3: TGTGCCAGCCGCCACACAGGAACCTACGAGCAGTACTTC. Translation: CASRHTGTYEQYF.

Regarding this clonotype: One end of the junction does not line up with germline, which may come from a read error. This chain uses TRBV29-1 with TRBJ2-1, with D maybe TRBD2 (6 bases). Germline CDR1 SQVTM, CDR2 ANQGSEA. The CDR3 runs 11 residues. The CDR3 bases are TGCAGAGTTGGAGGGAATAATGAGCAGTTCTTC. Its protein is CRVGGNNEQFF.

Details on this clonotype: This may come from a read error, since a much larger clone is one base off. The gene calls are TRBV6-1 and TRBJ1-2, with D tentatively TRBD1 (5 bases). Germline V gene data show CDR1 as MNHNS and CDR2 as SASEGT. CDR3 size: 12 residues. The CDR3 region has the DNA TGTGCCAGCAGTGAATTGAGGGGAGGCTACATCTTC. Protein sequence: CASSELRGGYIF.

This clonotype was seen only once. This may be a read error, as it is one base from a much larger clone. The chain links TRBV4-2 to TRBJ1-5; no reliable D call. This CDR3 contains 15 residues. Germline loops: CDR1 LGHNA, CDR2 YNFKEQ. DNA of the CDR3: TGTGCCAGCAGCCAAGGGGGTTTGGGCAATAAGCCCCAGCATTTT. Its protein is CASSQGGLGNKPQHF.

On this clonotype itself: Compared with germline, one end of the junction differs, possibly owing to a read error. This chain connects TRBV6-5 to TRBJ2-3; D may be TRBD2 (5 bases). The length of the CDR3 is 14 residues. Germline lookup yields CDR1 MNHEY and CDR2 SVGAGI. The CDR3: CVSIRLSGLGTQYF. For the CDR3, the DNA is TGTGTCAGCATCAGATTATCGGGGTTAGGTACGCAGTATTTT.

This clonotype was counted ten times or more. The V gene is TRBV6-6, the J gene TRBJ1-5; tentative D call: TRBD1 (5 bases). Germline CDR1 MNHNY, CDR2 SVGAGI (reference sequence). The CDR3 consists of 14 residues. The V gene lost 4 bases and the J gene lost 6 bases, with 13 bases spanning the gap. CDR3: CASSLGGTGQPQHF. The DNA of the CDR3 is TGTGCCAGCAGTTTGGGGGGAACCGGTCAGCCCCAGCATTTT.

To note about this clonotype: The junction departs from germline at one end; a sequencing error may be responsible. The chain is built from TRBV11-2 and TRBJ2-3, with D maybe TRBD1 (6 bases). Germline CDR1 SGHAT, CDR2 FQNNGV. The CDR3 runs to 17 residues. The CDR3, as DNA: TGTGCCAGCAGCAAGCACAGGCGTCAGGGGCACACAGATATGCAGTATTTT. Translated: CASSKHRRQGHTDMQYF.

This sequence joins TRBV11-2 and TRBJ2-7; tentatively, D is TRBD2 (5 bases). The CDR3 consists of 15 residues. The V gene's germline CDR1 is SGHAT and CDR2 FQNNGV. With 1 base removed from V and 4 bases from J, the gap between germline ends came to 14 bases. CDR3 protein: CASSLGTETGYEQYF. The CDR3 DNA follows: TGTGCCAGCAGCTTAGGAACAGAAACGGGATACGAGCAGTACTTC.

The chain couples TRBV6-5 to TRBJ2-7; no firm D call. This CDR3 spans 14 amino acids. With 7 bases removed from V and 4 bases from J, the gap between germline ends came to 17 bases. Germline V gene sequence: CDR1 MNHEY, CDR2 SVGAGI. Here the CDR3 reads CASTPGPSSYEQYF. The DNA of the CDR3 is TGTGCCAGCACCCCCGGTCCGAGTAGTTACGAGCAGTACTTC.

As regards this clonotype: The junction differs from germline at one of its ends, possibly a read error. The V gene is TRBV29-1, the J gene TRBJ2-5; TRBD1 agrees at 7 bases. Germline-derived CDR1 and CDR2 are SQVTM and ANQGSEA. The CDR3 spans 15 residues. In nucleotides, the CDR3 is TGTAGCGTTGAAGGCACAACAGGGGACCAAGAGACCCAATACTTC. This gives the protein CSVEGTTGDQETQYF.

Points on this clonotype: A read error may account for a junction end that differs from germline. The chain is built from TRBV29-1 and TRBJ1-3; D remains unclear. Germline CDR1 is SQVTM and CDR2 is ANQGSEA. The CDR3 is 13 amino acids. CDR3 bases: TGCAGCGTTGATGCGGGAGGTGGAAGCACCATATATTTT. This translates into CSVDAGGGSTIYF. The variable domain in full, completed from reference TRBV29-1 and TRBJ1-3, reads SAVISQKPSRDICQRGTSLTIQCQVDSQVTMMFWYRQQPGQSLTLIATANQGSEATYESGFVIDKFPISRPNLTFSTLTVSNMSPEDSSIYLCSVDAGGGSTIYFGEGSWLTVV.

As for this clonotype: Being one base from a much bigger clone, this may be a read error. This rearrangement joins TRBV10-2 to TRBJ2-2, with 7 bases aligning to TRBD2. CDR1 is WSHSY, CDR2 SAAADI, per germline. The CDR3 spans 11 residues. CDR3 protein: CATKLGGELSF. Here the CDR3 DNA reads TGCGCCACCAAACTGGGGGGGGAGCTGTCTTTT.

Points on this clonotype: Since the CDR3 does not end with the conserved phenylalanine or tryptophan, this likely comes from a read error. The V gene is TRBV11-2, the J gene TRBJ2-1, with 9 bases that match TRBD2. Per germline, CDR1 SGHAT and CDR2 FQNNGV. V lost 5 bases to trimming and J lost 6 bases; unmatched junction nucleotides: 11. The CDR3 runs to 16 residues. Here the CDR3 DNA reads TGTGCCAGCAGCATATTGGGAGCGGGAGGACCCAATGAGCAGTTCATC. Translating gives CASSILGAGGPNEQFI.

To note about this clonotype: A much larger clone sits a single nucleotide away, making a read error possible. The chain uses TRBV6-2 or TRBV6-3 and TRBJ2-4, with D possibly being TRBD1 or TRBD2 (5 bases each). This CDR3 spans 17 amino acids. V was pared by 6 bases and J by 0 bases, with 18 bases between. The germline gives CDR1 MNHEY, CDR2 SVGEGT. CDR3 loop: CASRPPMTGLAKNIQYF. In DNA form, the CDR3 reads TGTGCCAGCAGACCCCCGATGACGGGGCTAGCCAAAAACATTCAGTACTTC.

This clonotype was seen repeatedly, ten times or more. The V call is TRBV4-1, the J call TRBJ1-1; no firm D call. Germline CDR1 is MGHRA and CDR2 is YSYEKL. The CDR3 runs 17 residues. The ends were cut back, 0 bases at V and 0 bases at J, with 14 bases in the middle. The CDR3: CASSQEGNNIMNTEAFF. The CDR3 DNA follows: TGCGCCAGCAGCCAAGAGGGGAACAATATCATGAACACTGAAGCTTTCTTT.

Regarding this clonotype: A read error may explain this, as a much larger clone is one base away. The V gene is TRBV6-6, the J gene TRBJ2-1, with 10 bases identical to TRBD2. The junction had 10 bases not matched to a gene; V was cut back by 7 bases and J by 7 bases. The CDR3 spans 15 residues. Germline V CDR1 and CDR2: MNHNY, SVGAGI (reference sequence). CDR3 loop: CASIRKREGPNEQFF. In DNA form, the CDR3 reads TGTGCCAGCATTCGAAAGCGGGAGGGCCCTAATGAGCAGTTCTTC.

This clonotype was picked up many times. This sequence joins TRBV4-1 and TRBJ2-7; TRBD2 aligns across 10 bases. CDR3 size: 15 residues. CDR1 is MGHRA and CDR2 is YSYEKL in the germline V gene. V dropped 4 bases and J dropped 3; count of bases not matched to a gene: 6. The CDR3 protein is CASSPGTSAYYEQYF. CDR3 DNA: TGCGCCAGCAGCCCCGGGACTAGCGCCTACTACGAGCAGTACTTC.

The genes are TRBV11-2 and TRBJ1-5, with no clear D. The V and J ends lost 6 bases and 0 bases respectively, with 9 bases between them. The CDR3 runs to 14 residues. Germline loops: CDR1 SGHAT, CDR2 FQNNGV. The chain's CDR3 is CASRNVHSNQPQHF. CDR3 DNA: TGTGCCAGCAGGAACGTACATAGCAATCAGCCCCAGCATTTT. Full variable domain (remainder filled in from reference TRBV11-2 and TRBJ1-5): EAGVAQSPRYKIIEKRQSVAFWCNPISGHATLYWYQQILGQGPKLLIQFQNNGVVDDSQLPKDRFSAERLKGVDSTLKIQPAKLEDSAVYLCASRNVHSNQPQHFGDGTRLSIL.

Points on this clonotype: A much larger clone lies a single base off, so this may be a read error. CDR3 sequence reads: CVSSLGRDYGYTF. CDR3 nucleotide sequence: TGTGTCAGCAGCTTAGGCCGGGACTATGGCTACACCTTC. V gene TRBV13 combines with J gene TRBJ1-2; no firm D call. Germline loops: CDR1 PRHDT, CDR2 FYEKMQ (reference sequence). The CDR3 is 13 residues long.

V usage is TRBV28 and J usage is TRBJ2-7; D is perhaps TRBD1 or TRBD2 (5 bases each). The CDR3 consists of 13 residues. The V end lost 2 bases, the J end lost 12 bases, and 17 bases lay between the germline ends. Per the germline V gene, CDR1 is MDHEN and CDR2 is SYDVKM. DNA for the CDR3: TGTGCCAGCAGTTTAACGATCGGGGCGTGGCGGTACTTC. Translating it yields CASSLTIGAWRYF.

For this clonotype: A read error is likely, as this CDR3 ends without the conserved phenylalanine or tryptophan. V usage is TRBV28 and J usage is TRBJ2-7; 7 bases are shared with TRBD2. The germline V gene has CDR1 MDHEN and CDR2 SYDVKM. Trimming took 2 bases from V and 0 from J; bases not matched to a gene: 10. The CDR3 covers 17 residues. For the CDR3, the DNA is TGTGCCAGCAGTTTAGGAGGCTGGAGCGGGATCTCCTACGAGCAGTACCTC. Its protein product is CASSLGGWSGISYEQYL.

The chain is built from TRBV20-1 and TRBJ2-7; the match to TRBD2 covers 9 bases. The CDR3 length is 15 residues. V shed 5 bases, J shed 4 bases, and the junction held 12 bases outside the gene matches. Germline CDR1 and CDR2: DFQATT and SNEGSKA (reference sequence). For the CDR3, the DNA is TGCAGTGCTCAACCGGGGGTAGCGGGAGCTTACGAGCAGTACTTC. It encodes CSAQPGVAGAYEQYF.

The CDR3 region has the DNA TGTGCCAGCAGTATTTCAGCCTCCACAGATACGCAGTATTTT. It yields the protein CASSISASTDTQYF. The J gene is TRBJ2-3, the V gene TRBV2; D is uncertain. This CDR3 has 14 residues. V was shortened by 5 bases and J by 2 bases, with 11 bases between the two germline ends. Germline lookup yields CDR1 SNHLY and CDR2 FYNNEI.

About this clonotype: At one boundary the junction diverges from the germline segment, which might be a read error. V and J are TRBV6-5 and TRBJ2-1; D is ambiguous. Germline V gene lookup returns CDR1 MNHEY and CDR2 SVGAGI. There are 13 residues in the CDR3. In DNA form, the CDR3 reads TGCGCCAGCAGTTACGAGGCGTACAAAGAGCAGTTCTTC. Translation: CASSYEAYKEQFF.

This clonotype was counted many times. The chain links TRBV6-2 or TRBV6-3 to TRBJ2-3; no definite D call. This CDR3 has 16 amino acids. CDR1 and CDR2 (germline): MNHEY, SVGEGT. Trimming removed 1 base at V and 2 bases at J, with 13 bases between. The CDR3 reads CASSYLFGSPTDTQYF. The CDR3 DNA sequence: TGTGCCAGCAGTTACTTGTTCGGCTCTCCCACAGATACGCAGTATTTT.

The J gene is TRBJ1-4, the V gene TRBV5-4; D may be TRBD1 (5 bases). Trimming removed 4 bases at V and 5 bases at J, with 12 bases between. This CDR3 has 14 amino acids. Germline V gene sequence: CDR1 SGHNT, CDR2 YYREEE (reference sequence). Here the CDR3 reads CASSRDRINEKLFF. The CDR3 nucleotides are TGTGCCAGCAGCCGTGACAGAATAAATGAAAAACTGTTTTTT. Looking up the rest from reference TRBV5-4 and TRBJ1-4 gives the full variable domain: ETGVTQSPTHLIKTRGQQVTLRCSSQSGHNTVSWYQQALGQGPQFIFQYYREEENGRGNFPPRFSGLQFPNYSSELNVNALELDDSALYLCASSRDRINEKLFFGSGTQLSVL.

This clonotype occurred many times. J is TRBJ2-1 and V is TRBV29-1, with D uncertain. CDR1 is SQVTM, CDR2 ANQGSEA, per germline. V lost 0 bases, J lost 9 bases, and 18 bases lay in between. CDR3 length equals 15 residues. This CDR3 reads CSVEDQVDFWGEQFF. In DNA, the CDR3 is TGCAGCGTTGAAGATCAGGTAGACTTTTGGGGTGAGCAGTTCTTC.

As regards this clonotype: A much more abundant neighbour one base away suggests this may be a read error. The CDR3 coding sequence is TGTGCCAGCAGTGGCCCGGGACGGGCCTCACAGTTC. Protein: CASSGPGRASQF. The chain uses TRBV6-5 and TRBJ2-7, with D perhaps matching TRBD1 or TRBD2 (5 bases each). Germline V gene lookup returns CDR1 MNHEY and CDR2 SVGAGI. This CDR3 spans 12 amino acids.